This T cell receptor (beta chain) comes out of a study of blood T cell repertoires in COVID-19. Study-wide context: Acute and convalescent COVID-19 specimens originated in the United States, Italy and Spain. PBMCs, B-cell-depleted T cells, or T cells were the source of the cDNA or gDNA that made up the material.

Authors' methods: Reference gene primers were amplified, and this amplification served to estimate nucleated cell counts. Sequenced by immunoSEQ multiplex PCR; TCRdb stores in-frame clones only, minus some. V and J calls and clone size are those listed in that table; D and trimming were worked out from the DNA. Of approximately 240,000 clones detected, less than 85% appear once; the ten largest clones hold roughly 4.6%. The V gene's germline CDR1 is SNHLY and CDR2 FYNNEI. V dropped 4 bases and J dropped 6 bases, with 12 bases sitting between them. This CDR3 contains 13 residues. The TCR was taken from a woman over 75 with active or convalescent COVID-19. This chain connects TRBV2 to TRBJ1-2; perhaps TRBD1 as D (5 bases). The sequencing input was peripheral blood. The CDR3 nucleotides read TGTGCCAGCAGTGCCCGATCAGGGAATGGCTACACCTTC. It codes for CASSARSGNGYTF.